The sequence of this T cell receptor (beta chain) was determined in a study of early T cells in non-severe SARS-CoV-2 infection. Study summary: Investigators sequenced bulk RNA drawn from unsorted whole blood, and chains remained unpaired.

Worth noting for this clonotype: Its antigen is unknown.

CDR3 size: 15 residues. J gave up 1 base and V 3 bases, and 4 bases lay outside the gene matches. The germline V gene encodes CDR1 DFQATT and CDR2 SNEGSKA (reference sequence). The study, taken as a whole, reports: There was a bias toward anti-spike CD8 responses in VDJdb matching, which missed private and CD4 specificities.

The protocol attached unique molecular identifiers to individual cDNA molecules. TCRdb recomputed calls from the 5' RACE reads with MiXCR, one row per CDR3 protein. The data contain roughly 70,000 distinct CDR3 sequences, 20% of them singletons. The chain couples TRBV20-1 to TRBJ2-5, with 11 bases lining up with TRBD2. The TCR originated in an adult who was a healthcare worker with PCR-confirmed SARS-CoV-2 infection or an uninfected control (not recorded which). The specimen was whole blood, collected at baseline. CDR3 loop: CSARSGTSGQETQYF. In nucleotides, the CDR3 is TGCAGTGCTAGGTCCGGGACTAGCGGCCAAGAGACCCAGTACTTC.